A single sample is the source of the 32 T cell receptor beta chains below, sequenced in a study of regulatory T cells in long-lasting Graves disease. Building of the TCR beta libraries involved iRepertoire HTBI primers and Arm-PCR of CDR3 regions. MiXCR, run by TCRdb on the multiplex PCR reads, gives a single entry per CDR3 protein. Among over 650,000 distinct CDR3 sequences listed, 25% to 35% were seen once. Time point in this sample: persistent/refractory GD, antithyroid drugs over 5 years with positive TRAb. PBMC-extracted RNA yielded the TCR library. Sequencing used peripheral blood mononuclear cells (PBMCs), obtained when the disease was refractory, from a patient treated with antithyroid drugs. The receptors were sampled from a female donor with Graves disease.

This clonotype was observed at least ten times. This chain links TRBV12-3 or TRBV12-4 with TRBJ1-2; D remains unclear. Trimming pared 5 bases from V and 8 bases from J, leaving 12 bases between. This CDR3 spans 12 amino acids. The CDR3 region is CASSRDRSGYTF. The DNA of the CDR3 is TGTGCCAGCAGTCGCGACCGATCAGGCTACACCTTC.

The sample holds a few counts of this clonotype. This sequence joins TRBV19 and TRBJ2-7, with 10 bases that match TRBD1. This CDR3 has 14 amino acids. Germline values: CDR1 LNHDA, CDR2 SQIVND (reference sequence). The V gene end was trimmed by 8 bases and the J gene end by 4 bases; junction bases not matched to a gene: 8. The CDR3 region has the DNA TGTGCCAGTCGACCGACAGGGGGCGCGTACGAGCAGTACTTC. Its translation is CASRPTGGAYEQYF.

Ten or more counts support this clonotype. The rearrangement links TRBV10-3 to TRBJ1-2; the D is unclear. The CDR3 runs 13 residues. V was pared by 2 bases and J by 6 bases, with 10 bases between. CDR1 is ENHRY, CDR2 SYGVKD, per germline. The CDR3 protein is CAISEMRRNGYTF. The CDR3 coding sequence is TGTGCCATCAGTGAGATGAGGCGGAATGGCTACACCTTC.

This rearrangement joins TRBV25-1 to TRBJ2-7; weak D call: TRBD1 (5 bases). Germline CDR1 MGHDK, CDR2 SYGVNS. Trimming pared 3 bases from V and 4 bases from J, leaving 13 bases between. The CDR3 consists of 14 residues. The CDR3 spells CASSDLGEFYEQYF. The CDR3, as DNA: TGTGCCAGCAGTGATCTAGGGGAATTTTACGAGCAGTACTTC.

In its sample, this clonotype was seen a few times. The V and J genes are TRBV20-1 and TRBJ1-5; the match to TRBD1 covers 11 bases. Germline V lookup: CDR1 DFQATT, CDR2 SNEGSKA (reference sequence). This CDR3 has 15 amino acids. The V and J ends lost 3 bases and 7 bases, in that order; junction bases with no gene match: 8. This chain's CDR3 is CSASVDRGRRQPQHF. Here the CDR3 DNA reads TGCAGTGCTAGCGTGGACAGGGGGCGCCGACAGCCCCAGCATTTT.

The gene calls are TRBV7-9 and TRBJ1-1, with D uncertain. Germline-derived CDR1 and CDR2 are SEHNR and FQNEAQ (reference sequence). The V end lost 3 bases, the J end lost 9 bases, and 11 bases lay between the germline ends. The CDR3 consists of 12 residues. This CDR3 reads CASSLAPTQAFF. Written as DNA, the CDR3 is TGTGCCAGCAGCTTGGCCCCTACGCAAGCTTTCTTT.

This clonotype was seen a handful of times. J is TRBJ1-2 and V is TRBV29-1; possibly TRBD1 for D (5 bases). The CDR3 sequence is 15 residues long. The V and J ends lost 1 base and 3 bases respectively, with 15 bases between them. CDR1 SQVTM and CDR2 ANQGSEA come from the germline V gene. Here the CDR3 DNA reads TGCAGCGTTGAAGGGGACGCGGTAGAGGACTATGGCTACACCTTC. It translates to CSVEGDAVEDYGYTF. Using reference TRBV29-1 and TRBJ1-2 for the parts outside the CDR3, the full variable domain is SAVISQKPSRDICQRGTSLTIQCQVDSQVTMMFWYRQQPGQSLTLIATANQGSEATYESGFVIDKFPISRPNLTFSTLTVSNMSPEDSSIYLCSVEGDAVEDYGYTFGSGTRLTVV.

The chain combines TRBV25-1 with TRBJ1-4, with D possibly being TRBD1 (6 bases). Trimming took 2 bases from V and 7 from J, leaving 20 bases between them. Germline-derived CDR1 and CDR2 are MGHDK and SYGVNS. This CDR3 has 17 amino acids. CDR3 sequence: CASSEPKSQGFTEKLFF. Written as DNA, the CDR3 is TGTGCCAGCAGTGAACCCAAATCACAGGGTTTTACTGAAAAACTGTTTTTT. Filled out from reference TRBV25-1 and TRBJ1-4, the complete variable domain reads EADIYQTPRYLVIGTGKKITLECSQTMGHDKMYWYQQDPGMELHLIHYSYGVNSTEKGDLSSESTVSRIRTEHFPLTLESARPSHTSQYLCASSEPKSQGFTEKLFFGSGTQLSVL.

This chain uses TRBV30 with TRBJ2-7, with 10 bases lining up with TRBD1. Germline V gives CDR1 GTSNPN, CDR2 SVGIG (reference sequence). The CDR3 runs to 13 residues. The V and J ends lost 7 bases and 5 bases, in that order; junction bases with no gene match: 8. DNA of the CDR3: TGTGCCTTCCGGGACAGGGGCTTCCACGAGCAGTACTTC. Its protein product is CAFRDRGFHEQYF.

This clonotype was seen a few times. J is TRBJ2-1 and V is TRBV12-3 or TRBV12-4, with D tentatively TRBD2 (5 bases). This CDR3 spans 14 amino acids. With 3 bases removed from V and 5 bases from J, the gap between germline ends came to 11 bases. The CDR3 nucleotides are TGTGCCAGCAGTTTGTTCATGGGAGACAATGAGCAGTTCTTC. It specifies CASSLFMGDNEQFF.

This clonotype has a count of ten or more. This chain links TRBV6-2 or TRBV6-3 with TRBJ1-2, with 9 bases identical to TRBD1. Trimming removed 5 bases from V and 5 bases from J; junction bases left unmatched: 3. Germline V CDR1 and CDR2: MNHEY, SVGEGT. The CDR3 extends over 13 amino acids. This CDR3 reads CASSRDRDYGYTF. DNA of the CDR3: TGTGCCAGCAGTCGGGACAGGGATTATGGCTACACCTTC.

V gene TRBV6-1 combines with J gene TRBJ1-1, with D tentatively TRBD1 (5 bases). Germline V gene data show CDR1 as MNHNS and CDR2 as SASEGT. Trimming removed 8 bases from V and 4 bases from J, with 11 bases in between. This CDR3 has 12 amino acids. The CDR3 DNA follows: TGTGCCAGCGGGGGAGTTGTCACTGAAGCTTTCTTT. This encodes CASGGVVTEAFF.

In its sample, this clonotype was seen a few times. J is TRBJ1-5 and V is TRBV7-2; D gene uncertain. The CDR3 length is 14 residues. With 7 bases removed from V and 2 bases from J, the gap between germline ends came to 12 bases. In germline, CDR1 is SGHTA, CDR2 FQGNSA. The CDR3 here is CASMIRSGNQPQHF. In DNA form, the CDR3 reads TGTGCCAGCATGATTCGGTCGGGCAATCAGCCCCAGCATTTT.

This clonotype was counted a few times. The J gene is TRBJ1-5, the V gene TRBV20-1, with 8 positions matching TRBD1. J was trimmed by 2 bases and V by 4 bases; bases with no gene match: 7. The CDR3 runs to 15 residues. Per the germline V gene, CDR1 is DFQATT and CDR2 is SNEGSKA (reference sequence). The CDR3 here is CSATTGQGRNQPQHF. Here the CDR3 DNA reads TGCAGTGCTACCACCGGACAGGGCCGCAATCAGCCCCAGCATTTT.

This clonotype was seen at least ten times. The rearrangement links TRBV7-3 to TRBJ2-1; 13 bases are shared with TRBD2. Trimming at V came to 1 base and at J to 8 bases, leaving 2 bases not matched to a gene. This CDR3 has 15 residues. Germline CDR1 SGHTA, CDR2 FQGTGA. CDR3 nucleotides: TGTGCCAGCAGCTTAAGGACTAGCGGGAGTCATGAGCAGTTCTTC. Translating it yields CASSLRTSGSHEQFF. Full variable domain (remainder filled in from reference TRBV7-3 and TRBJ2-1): GAGVSQTPSNKVTEKGKYVELRCDPISGHTALYWYRQSLGQGPEFLIYFQGTGAADDSGLPNDRFFAVRPEGSVSTLKIQRTERGDSAVYLCASSLRTSGSHEQFFGPGTRLTVL.

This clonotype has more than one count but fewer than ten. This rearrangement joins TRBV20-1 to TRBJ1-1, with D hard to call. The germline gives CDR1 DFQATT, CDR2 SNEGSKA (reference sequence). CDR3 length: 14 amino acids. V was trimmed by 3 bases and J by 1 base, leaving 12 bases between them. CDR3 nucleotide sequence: TGCAGTGCTAGCCCCAGCAACAGGAACACTGAAGCTTTCTTT. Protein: CSASPSNRNTEAFF.

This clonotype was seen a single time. As DNA, the CDR3 is TGTGCCGTACGGAGGAACACTGAAGCTTTCTTT. Encoded protein: CAVRRNTEAFF. This rearrangement joins TRBV3-1 to TRBJ1-1; no definite D call. Germline V gene sequence: CDR1 LGHDT, CDR2 YNNKEL (reference sequence). The CDR3 is made up of 11 amino acids. V was shortened by 11 bases and J by 1 base, with 8 bases between the two germline ends.

The DNA of the CDR3 is TGTGCCAGCAGACCAACCGACAGCAGCAACTATGGCTACACCTTC. It translates to CASRPTDSSNYGYTF. This sequence joins TRBV6-1 and TRBJ1-2, with D possibly being TRBD1 (5 bases). Per germline, CDR1 MNHNS and CDR2 SASEGT. CDR3 length: 15 residues. V lost 6 bases and J lost 2, with 16 bases in between.

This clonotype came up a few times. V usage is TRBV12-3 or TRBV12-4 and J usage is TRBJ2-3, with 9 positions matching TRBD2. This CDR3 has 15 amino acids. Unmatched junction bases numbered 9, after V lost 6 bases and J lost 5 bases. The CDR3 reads CASSLRGGRVDTQYF. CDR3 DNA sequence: TGTGCCAGCAGCCTTCGGGGCGGGAGGGTAGATACGCAGTATTTT.

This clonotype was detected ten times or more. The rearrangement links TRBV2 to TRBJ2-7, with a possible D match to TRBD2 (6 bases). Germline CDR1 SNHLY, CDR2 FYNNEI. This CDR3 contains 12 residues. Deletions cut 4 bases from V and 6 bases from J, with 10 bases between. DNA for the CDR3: TGTGCCAGCAGTGGGAGGGGAGGCGAGCAGTACTTC. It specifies CASSGRGGEQYF. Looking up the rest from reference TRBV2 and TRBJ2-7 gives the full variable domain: EPEVTQTPSHQVTQMGQEVILRCVPISNHLYFYWYRQILGQKVEFLVSFYNNEISEKSEIFDDQFSVERPDGSNFTLKIRSTKLEDSAMYFCASSGRGGEQYFGPGTRLTVT.

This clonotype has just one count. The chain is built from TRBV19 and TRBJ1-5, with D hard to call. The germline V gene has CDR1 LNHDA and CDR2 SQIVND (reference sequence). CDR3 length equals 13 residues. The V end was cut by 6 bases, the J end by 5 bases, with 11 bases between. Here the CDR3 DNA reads TGTGCCAGTAGCCTGGTTGGGTATCAGCCCCAGCATTTT. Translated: CASSLVGYQPQHF.

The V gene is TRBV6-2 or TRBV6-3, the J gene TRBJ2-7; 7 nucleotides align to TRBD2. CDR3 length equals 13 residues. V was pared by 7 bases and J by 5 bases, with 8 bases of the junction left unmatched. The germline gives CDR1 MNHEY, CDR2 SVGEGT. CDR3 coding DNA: TGTGCCAGCACCCCTATGGGGAGGGACGAGCAGTACTTC. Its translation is CASTPMGRDEQYF.

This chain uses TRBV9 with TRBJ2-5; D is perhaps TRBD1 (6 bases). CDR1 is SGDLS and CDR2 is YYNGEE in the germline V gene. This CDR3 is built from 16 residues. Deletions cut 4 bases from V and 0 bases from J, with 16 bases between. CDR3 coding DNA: TGTGCCAGCAGCACAGGAGAAGGGGGTAACCAAGAGACCCAGTACTTC. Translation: CASSTGEGGNQETQYF.

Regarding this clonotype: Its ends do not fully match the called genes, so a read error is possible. The DNA for the CDR3 is TGTGCCAGCAGTCCACGGCGAACTAGCTCTGGAAACACCGTATATTTT. Translating gives CASSPRRTSSGNTVYF. V gene TRBV27 combines with J gene TRBJ1-3; D is undetermined. Per the germline V gene, CDR1 is MNHEY and CDR2 is SMNVEV (reference sequence). The CDR3 is 16 residues long.

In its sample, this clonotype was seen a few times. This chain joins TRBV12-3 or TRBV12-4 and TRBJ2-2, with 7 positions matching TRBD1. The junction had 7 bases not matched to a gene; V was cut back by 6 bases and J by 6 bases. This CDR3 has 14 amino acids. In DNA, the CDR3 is TGTGCCAGCAGATATATGACAGGGCCCGGGGAGCTGTTTTTT. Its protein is CASRYMTGPGELFF.

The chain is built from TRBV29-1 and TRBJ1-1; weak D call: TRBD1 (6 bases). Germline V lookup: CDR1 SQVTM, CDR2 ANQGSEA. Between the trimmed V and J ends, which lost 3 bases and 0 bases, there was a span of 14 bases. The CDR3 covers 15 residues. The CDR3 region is CSVEVGAGLNTEAFF. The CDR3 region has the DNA TGCAGCGTTGAGGTGGGGGCAGGGTTGAACACTGAAGCTTTCTTT.

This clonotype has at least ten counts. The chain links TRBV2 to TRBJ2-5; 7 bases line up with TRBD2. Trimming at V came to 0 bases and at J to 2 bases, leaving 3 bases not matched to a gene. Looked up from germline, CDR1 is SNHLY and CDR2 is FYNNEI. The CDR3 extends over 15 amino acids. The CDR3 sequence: CASSEAGLPQETQYF. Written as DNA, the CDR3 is TGTGCCAGCAGTGAAGCGGGACTACCACAAGAGACCCAGTACTTC.

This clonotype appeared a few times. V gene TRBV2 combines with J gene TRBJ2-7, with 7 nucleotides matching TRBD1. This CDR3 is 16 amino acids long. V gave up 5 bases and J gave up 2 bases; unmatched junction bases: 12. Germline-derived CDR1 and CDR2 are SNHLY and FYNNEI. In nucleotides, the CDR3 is TGTGCCAGCAGTTATAGATCAGGGGGAAGCACCTACGAGCAGTACTTC. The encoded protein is CASSYRSGGSTYEQYF.

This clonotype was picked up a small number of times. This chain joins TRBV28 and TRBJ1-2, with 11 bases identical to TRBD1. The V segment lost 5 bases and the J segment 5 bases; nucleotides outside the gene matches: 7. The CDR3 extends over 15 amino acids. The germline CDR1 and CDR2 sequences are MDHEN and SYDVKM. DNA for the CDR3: TGTGCCAGCAGTGGGACCGGGACAGGGGGATATGGCTACACCTTC. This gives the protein CASSGTGTGGYGYTF.

CDR3: CSANRLNYGYTF. DNA of the CDR3: TGCAGTGCTAACAGACTAAACTATGGCTACACCTTC. The chain employs TRBV20-1 and TRBJ1-2; no reliable D call. The CDR3 totals 12 residues. Germline V gene lookup returns CDR1 DFQATT and CDR2 SNEGSKA (reference sequence). Between the trimmed V and J ends, which lost 4 bases and 2 bases, there was a span of 8 bases.

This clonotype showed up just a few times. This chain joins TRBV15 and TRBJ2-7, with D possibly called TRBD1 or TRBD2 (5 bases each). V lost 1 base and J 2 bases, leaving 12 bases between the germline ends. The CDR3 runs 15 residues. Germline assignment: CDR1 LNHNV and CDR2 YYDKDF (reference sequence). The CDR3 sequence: CATSRGPMGAYEQYF. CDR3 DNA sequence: TGTGCCACCAGCAGAGGCCCAATGGGGGCCTACGAGCAGTACTTC.

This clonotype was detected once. CDR3 in amino acids: CASRAPIGDYEQYF. The CDR3 bases are TGTGCCAGCAGAGCCCCTATTGGGGACTACGAGCAGTACTTC. The V and J genes are TRBV7-9 and TRBJ2-7; no clear D. With 6 bases removed from V and 3 bases from J, the gap between germline ends came to 15 bases. CDR3 length: 14 amino acids. The germline CDR1 and CDR2 sequences are SEHNR and FQNEAQ (reference sequence).